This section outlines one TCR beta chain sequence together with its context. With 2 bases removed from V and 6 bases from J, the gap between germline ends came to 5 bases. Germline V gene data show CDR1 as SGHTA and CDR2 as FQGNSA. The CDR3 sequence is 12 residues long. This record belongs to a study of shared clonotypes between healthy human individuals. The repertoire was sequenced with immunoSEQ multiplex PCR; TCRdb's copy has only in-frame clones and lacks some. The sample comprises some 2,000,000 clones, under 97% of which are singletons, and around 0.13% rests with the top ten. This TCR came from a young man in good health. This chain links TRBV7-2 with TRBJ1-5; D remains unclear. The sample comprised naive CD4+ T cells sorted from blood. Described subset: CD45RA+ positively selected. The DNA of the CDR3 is TGTGCCAGCAGCTTACACGGTCAGCCCCAGCATTTT. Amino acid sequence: CASSLHGQPQHF.